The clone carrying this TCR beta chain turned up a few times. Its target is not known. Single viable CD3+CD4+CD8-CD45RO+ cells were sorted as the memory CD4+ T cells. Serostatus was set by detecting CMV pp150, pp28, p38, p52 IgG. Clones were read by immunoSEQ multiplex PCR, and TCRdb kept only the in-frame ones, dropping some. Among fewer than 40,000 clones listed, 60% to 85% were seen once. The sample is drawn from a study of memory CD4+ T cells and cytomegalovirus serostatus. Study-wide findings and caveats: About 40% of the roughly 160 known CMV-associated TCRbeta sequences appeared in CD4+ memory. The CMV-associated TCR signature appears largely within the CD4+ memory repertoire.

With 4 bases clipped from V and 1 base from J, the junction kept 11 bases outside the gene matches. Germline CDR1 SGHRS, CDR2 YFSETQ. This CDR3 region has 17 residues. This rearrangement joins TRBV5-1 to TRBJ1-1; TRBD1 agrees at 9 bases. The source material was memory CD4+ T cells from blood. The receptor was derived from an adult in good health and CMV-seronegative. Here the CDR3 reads CASSPTGGTGRNTEAFF. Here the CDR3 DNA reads TGCGCCAGCAGCCCCACTGGGGGGACAGGGCGGAACACTGAAGCTTTCTTT.